This T cell receptor (beta chain) was identified during a study of early stage breast cancer tumors. As for the study in general: Roughly 8 ER+/PR+/HER2- tumors were invasive ductal; a few were invasive lobular. Notes on the study in general: Tumors had approximately 2.7-fold higher T cell density and higher clonality than adjacent normal breast tissue.

Sampling of the adjacent normal breast tissue occurred roughly 2-4.5 cm from the tumor. Sequencing used immunoSEQ multiplex PCR; TCRdb keeps in-frame clones, though not all of them. The data hold thousands of clones, with approximately 80% observed a single time. To note about this clone: What it binds is not known.

V was trimmed by 4 bases and J by 1 base, leaving 10 bases between them. Per the germline V gene, CDR1 is KGHSH and CDR2 is LQKENI. The CDR3 is 15 residues long. The receptor's source is a person between 55 and 69 years old with breast cancer. Sequenced: normal breast tissue next to the tumor. The V gene is TRBV18, the J gene TRBJ1-4, with no clear D. CDR3 in DNA: TGTGCCAGCTCACAATCGGCGGTAACTAATGAAAAACTGTTTTTT. Residues: CASSQSAVTNEKLFF.